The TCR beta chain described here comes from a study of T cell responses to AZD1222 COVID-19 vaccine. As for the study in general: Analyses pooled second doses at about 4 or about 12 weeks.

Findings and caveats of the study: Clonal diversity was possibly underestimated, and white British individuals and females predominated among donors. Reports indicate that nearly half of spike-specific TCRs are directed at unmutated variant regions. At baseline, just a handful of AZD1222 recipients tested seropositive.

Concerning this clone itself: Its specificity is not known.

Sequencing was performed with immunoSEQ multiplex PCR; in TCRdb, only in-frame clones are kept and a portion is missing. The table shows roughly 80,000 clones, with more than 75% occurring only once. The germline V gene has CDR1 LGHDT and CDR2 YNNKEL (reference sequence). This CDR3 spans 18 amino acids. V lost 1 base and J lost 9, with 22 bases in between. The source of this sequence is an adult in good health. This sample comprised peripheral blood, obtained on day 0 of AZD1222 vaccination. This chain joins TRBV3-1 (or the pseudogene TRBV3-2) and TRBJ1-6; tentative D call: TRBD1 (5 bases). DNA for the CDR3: TGTGCCAGCAGCCAAGGCAGAGGGAGGGGCGGCGGAAGTTCACCCCTCCACTTT. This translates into CASSQGRGRGGGSSPLHF.